This is a list of T cell receptor beta chains from one sample in a study of T-cell reconstitution after alpha-beta-depleted transplantation in children. TCRdb ran MiXCR on the PCR reads and lists one entry per CDR3 protein. In the table there are a few hundred thousand distinct CDR3 sequences, roughly 13% of which are singletons. The material sequenced was PBMCs, mostly from graft donor cells, taken 360 days after TCRalphabeta/CD19-depleted stem cell transplant. These receptors were obtained from a male patient between 5 and 17 years old who had a stem cell transplant for acute myeloid leukemia, so the T cells may come from the graft donor. Both conserved end residues are part of each CDR3. The D gene is left open where the match is weak. Clone sizes are given selectively: once, few, many, or a class where the clone is expanded.

>few|TRBJ2-2|.|TRBV5-1
TGCGCCAGCAGCCCGGGGGCGATCGGGGAGCTGTTTTTT
CASSPGAIGELFF
>many|TRBJ2-7|TRBD2|TRBV12-3/TRBV12-4
TGTGCCAGCAGTTTACGTCCGACTAGCGGAAATACCTACGAGCAGTACTTC
CASSLRPTSGNTYEQYF
>many|TRBJ2-2|.|TRBV15
TGTGCCACCAGGGGGCGGGGTAACACCGGGGAGCTGTTTTTT
CATRGRGNTGELFF
>few|TRBJ2-3|.|TRBV6-2/TRBV6-3
TGTGCCTGCAGTTACTCCCCAGTCACAGATACGCAGTATTTT
CACSYSPVTDTQYF
>.|TRBJ2-3|TRBD2|TRBV6-5
TGTGCCAGCAGTTACTCGCTTACCCCGACTAGCGGGAGCACAGATACGCAGTATTTT
CASSYSLTPTSGSTDTQYF
>few|TRBJ2-5|.|TRBV12-5
TGTGCTAGTGGTGACCTCAGTGGGGGTACCCAGTACTTC
CASGDLSGGTQYF
>.|TRBJ1-2|TRBD1|TRBV7-2
TGTGCCAGCAGCTTGGGATTCAGGGGGGACTATGGCTACACCTTC
CASSLGFRGDYGYTF
>.|TRBJ2-2|.|TRBV2
TGTGCCAGCAGTGAGCTAGCAGCGAACACCGGGGAGCTGTTTTTT
CASSELAANTGELFF
>.|TRBJ2-2|.|TRBV6-5
TGTGCCAGCAAACCCATAGGGGGGGAGCTGTTTTTT
CASKPIGGELFF
>.|TRBJ2-1|.|TRBV7-2
TGTGCCAGCAGCTTCCGGGTGAGCAATGAGCAGTTCTTC
CASSFRVSNEQFF
>.|TRBJ2-5|.|TRBV5-1
TGCGCCAGCAGCTTGGTAGCGGTTCGGAGAGGAGAGACCCAGTACTTC
CASSLVAVRRGETQYF
>once|TRBJ2-2|TRBD2|TRBV15
TGTGCCACCAGCAGAGATCTGCGCGGGAGGGCCCTCAGTACCGGGGAGCTGTTTTTT
CATSRDLRGRALSTGELFF
>.|TRBJ2-1|TRBD2|TRBV4-3
TGCGCCAGCAGCGAGGGACTAGCGGGTTACTACAATGAGCAGTTCTTC
CASSEGLAGYYNEQFF
>few|TRBJ2-7|.|TRBV20-1
TGCAGTCTAGCCCGGGCAGGCTACGAGCAGTACTTC
CSLARAGYEQYF
>many|TRBJ2-1|.|TRBV28
TGTGCCAGCAGTTTATTAACTAGTAACAATGAGCAGTTCTTC
CASSLLTSNNEQFF
>.|TRBJ2-5|.|TRBV7-3
TGTGCCAGCAGCCTAAGGGGTCGGGAAGAGACCCAGTACTTC
CASSLRGREETQYF
>once|TRBJ2-7|TRBD2|TRBV2
TGTGCCAGCAGGACTCCGGGACTAGCGGGATTAAACTCCTACGAGCAGTACTTC
CASRTPGLAGLNSYEQYF
>.|TRBJ2-1|.|TRBV29-1
TGCAGCGTTGAACCGGGCCCTAGGTATGAGCAGTTCTTC
CSVEPGPRYEQFF
>few|TRBJ1-3|.|TRBV21-1
TGTGCCAGCAGCGAATTACAATTGGAGTCTGGAAACACCATATATTTT
CASSELQLESGNTIYF
>many|TRBJ1-2|TRBD1|TRBV29-1
TGCAGCGTTGTCCAGGGGGCGAGGGATGGCTACACCTTC
CSVVQGARDGYTF
>.|TRBJ2-1|TRBD2|TRBV7-8
TGTGCCAGCAGCTCGGGGCCGGGACTAGCGGGAGGCGAGCAGTTCTTC
CASSSGPGLAGGEQFF
>few|TRBJ2-1|TRBD2|TRBV10-3
TGTGCCATCACGGGACTAGCGGGCAGTGGAGAGCAGTTCTTC
CAITGLAGSGEQFF
>medium-sized|TRBJ2-1|.|TRBV2
TGTGCCAGCAGTCCTTATATTAGCGGTGAGCAGTTCTTC
CASSPYISGEQFF
>few|TRBJ1-3|.|TRBV3-1
TGTGCCAGCAGCCTCCCGACAGGCCCAGGATCTGGAAACACCATATATTTT
CASSLPTGPGSGNTIYF
>.|TRBJ1-6|.|TRBV29-1
TGCAGCGTTGGGGCCAGGGTTAACTCACCCCTCCACTTT
CSVGARVNSPLHF
>once|TRBJ1-1|.|TRBV6-2/TRBV6-3
TGTGCCAGCGTGTACAGCACTGAAGCTTTCTTT
CASVYSTEAFF
>.|TRBJ2-7|TRBD2|TRBV5-1
TGCGCCAGCAGCCCAGGACTAGCGGGAGGTAACTCCTACGAGCAGTACTTC
CASSPGLAGGNSYEQYF
>.|TRBJ2-3|.|TRBV6-5
TGTGCCAGCAGTTACGTGAAGTGGGGTACGCAGTATTTT
CASSYVKWGTQYF
>.|TRBJ2-1|TRBD2|TRBV15
TGTGCCACCAGGGACGGGAGGAGGTACAATGAGCAGTTCTTC
CATRDGRRYNEQFF
>.|TRBJ2-7|TRBD2|TRBV20-1
TGCAGTGCTAGGGGGCTAGCGGAGATCCAAACCTACGAGCAGTACTTC
CSARGLAEIQTYEQYF
>.|TRBJ2-3|TRBD2|TRBV7-3
TGTGCCAGCAGCTCGCTGGCGGGAGATCCAGATACGCAGTATTTT
CASSSLAGDPDTQYF
>once|TRBJ2-7|.|TRBV20-1
TGCAGTGCTAAATCCAACACACTGAGCTCCTACGAGCAGTACTTC
CSAKSNTLSSYEQYF
>few|TRBJ2-3|.|TRBV7-2
TGTGCCAGCAGCTTAGTCGGCTTGAGCACAGATACGCAGTATTTT
CASSLVGLSTDTQYF
>few|TRBJ1-2|.|TRBV29-1
TGCAGCGTTGAAAGTGGTGCGGCCTTGGAAGGCTACACCTTC
CSVESGAALEGYTF
>once|TRBJ2-7|.|TRBV6-5
TGTGCCAGCAGTTACTATAAGGGAACCTACGAGCAGTACTTC
CASSYYKGTYEQYF
>.|TRBJ2-1|.|TRBV7-2
TGTGCCAGCAGCTTAGCGCGCGGTTCTTCCTACAATGAGCAGTTCTTC
CASSLARGSSYNEQFF
>few|TRBJ2-7|.|TRBV20-1
TGCACCGCAGGGGAGGAGAGCTCCTACGAGCAGTACTTC
CTAGEESSYEQYF
>many|TRBJ2-1|.|TRBV21-1
TGTGCCAGCAGCAAAAGGTCTACGGGAGGGCCCGGTGAGCAGTTCTTC
CASSKRSTGGPGEQFF
>.|TRBJ2-1|TRBD2|TRBV4-3
TGCGCCAGCAGCCAAGATAGCGAGTGGCTAGCGGGAGTCAGCAATGAGCAGTTCTTC
CASSQDSEWLAGVSNEQFF
>.|TRBJ2-3|.|TRBV20-1
TGCAGTGGCAAAGCAGGTGGCACTTACACAGATACGCAGTATTTT
CSGKAGGTYTDTQYF
>few|TRBJ1-1|.|TRBV20-1
TGCAGCGCTCAGAAGTCCGGTCTTATGAACACTGAAGCTTTCTTT
CSAQKSGLMNTEAFF
>many|TRBJ2-6|TRBD1|TRBV11-2
TGTGCCAGCAGCCCCAGGGGGCGCGGGGCCAACGTCCTGACTTTC
CASSPRGRGANVLTF